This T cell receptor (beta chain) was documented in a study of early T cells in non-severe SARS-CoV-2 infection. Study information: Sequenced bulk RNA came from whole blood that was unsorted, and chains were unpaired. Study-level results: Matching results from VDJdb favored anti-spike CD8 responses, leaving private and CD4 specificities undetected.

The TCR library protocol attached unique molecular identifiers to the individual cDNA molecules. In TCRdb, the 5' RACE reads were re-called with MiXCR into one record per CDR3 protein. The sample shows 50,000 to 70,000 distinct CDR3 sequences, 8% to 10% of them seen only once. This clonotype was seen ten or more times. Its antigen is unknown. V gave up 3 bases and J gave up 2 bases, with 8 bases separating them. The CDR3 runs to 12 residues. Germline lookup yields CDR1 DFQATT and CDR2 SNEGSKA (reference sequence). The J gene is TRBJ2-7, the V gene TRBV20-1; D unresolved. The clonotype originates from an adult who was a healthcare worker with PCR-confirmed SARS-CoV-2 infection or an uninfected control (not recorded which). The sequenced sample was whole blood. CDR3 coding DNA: TGCAGTGCTAGTTGGCAGACCTACGAGCAGTACTTC. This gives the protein CSASWQTYEQYF.